This entry is about one TCR beta chain. The data belong to a study of blood T cell repertoires in COVID-19. Overall study: T cells, B-cell-depleted T cells, or PBMCs supplied cDNA or gDNA.

Original handling: How many nucleated cells were present was estimated from reference gene primer amplification. The table came from immunoSEQ multiplex PCR; TCRdb's copy has only in-frame clones and leaves some out. Clone size and V and J calls were adopted from that table, with D and trimming inferred from the DNA. The data contain 280,000 or so clones, around 85% of them seen just once; the ten biggest clones take up 2.2%. Trimming removed 3 bases from V and 0 bases from J, with 12 bases in between. Germline CDR1 is LNHDA and CDR2 is SQIVND (reference sequence). This CDR3 is 16 amino acids long. Cohorts were based on clinical histories the participants reported. For recovered donors of Cohort 3, there were two negative PCRs, clearance, or symptom resolution.

The V and J genes are TRBV19 and TRBJ1-5, with D possibly being TRBD1 (5 bases). The specimen was PBMCs or T cells enriched from blood (not recorded which). The source is a man between 25 and 39 years old who had recovered from COVID-19. The CDR3 DNA is TGTGCCAGTAGTATTATTCGACAGATTAGCAATCAGCCCCAGCATTTT. This sequence encodes CASSIIRQISNQPQHF.